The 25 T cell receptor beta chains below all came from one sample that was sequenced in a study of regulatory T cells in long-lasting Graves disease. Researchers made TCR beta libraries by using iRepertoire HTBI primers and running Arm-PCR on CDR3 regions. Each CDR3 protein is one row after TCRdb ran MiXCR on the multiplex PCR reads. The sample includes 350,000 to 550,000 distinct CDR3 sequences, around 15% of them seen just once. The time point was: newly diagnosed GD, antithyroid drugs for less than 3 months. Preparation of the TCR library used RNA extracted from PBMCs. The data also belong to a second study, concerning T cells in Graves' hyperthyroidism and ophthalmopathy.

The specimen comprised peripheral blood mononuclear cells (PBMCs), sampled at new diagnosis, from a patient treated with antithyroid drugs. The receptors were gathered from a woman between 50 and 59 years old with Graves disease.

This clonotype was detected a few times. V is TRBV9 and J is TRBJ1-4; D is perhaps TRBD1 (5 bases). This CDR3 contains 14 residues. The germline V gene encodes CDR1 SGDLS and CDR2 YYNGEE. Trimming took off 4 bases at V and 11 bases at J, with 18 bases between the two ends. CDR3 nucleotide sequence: TGTGCCAGCAGCCCCCGGGACCCCCCAAGGAAACTGTTTTTT. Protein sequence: CASSPRDPPRKLFF.

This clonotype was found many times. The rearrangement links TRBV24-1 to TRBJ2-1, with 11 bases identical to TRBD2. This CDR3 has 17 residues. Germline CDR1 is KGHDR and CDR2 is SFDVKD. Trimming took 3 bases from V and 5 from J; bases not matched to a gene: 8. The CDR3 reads CATSDSSGRVMHNEQFF. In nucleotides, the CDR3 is TGTGCCACCAGTGATAGTAGCGGGAGGGTAATGCACAATGAGCAGTTCTTC.

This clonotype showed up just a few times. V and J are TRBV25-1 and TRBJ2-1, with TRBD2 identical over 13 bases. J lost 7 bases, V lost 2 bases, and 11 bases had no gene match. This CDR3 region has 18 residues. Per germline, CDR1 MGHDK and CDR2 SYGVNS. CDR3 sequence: CASSELTELAGGRNEQFF. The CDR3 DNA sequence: TGTGCCAGCAGTGAACTAACTGAACTAGCGGGAGGGCGGAATGAGCAGTTCTTC.

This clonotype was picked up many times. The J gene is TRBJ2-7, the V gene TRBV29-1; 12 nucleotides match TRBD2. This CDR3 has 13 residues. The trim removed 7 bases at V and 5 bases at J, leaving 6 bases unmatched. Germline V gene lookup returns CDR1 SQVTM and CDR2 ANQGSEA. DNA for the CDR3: TGCAGCGGGAAGACTAGCGGGAGTCACGAGCAGTACTTC. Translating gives CSGKTSGSHEQYF.

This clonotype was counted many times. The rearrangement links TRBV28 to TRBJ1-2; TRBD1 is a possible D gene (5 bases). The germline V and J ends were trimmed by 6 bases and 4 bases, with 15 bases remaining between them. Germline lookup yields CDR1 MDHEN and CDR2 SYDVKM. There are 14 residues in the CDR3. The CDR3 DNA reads TGTGCCAGCAGCTTAGCGGGGGGGAGCTATGGCTACACCTTC. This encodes CASSLAGGSYGYTF.

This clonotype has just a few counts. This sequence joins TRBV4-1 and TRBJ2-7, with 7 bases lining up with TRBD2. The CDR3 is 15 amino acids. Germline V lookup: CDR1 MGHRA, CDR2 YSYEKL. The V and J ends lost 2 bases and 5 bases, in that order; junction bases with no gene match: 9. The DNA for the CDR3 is TGCGCCAGCAGCCAACCTGGCGGGAGTAGGCACGAGCAGTACTTC. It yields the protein CASSQPGGSRHEQYF.

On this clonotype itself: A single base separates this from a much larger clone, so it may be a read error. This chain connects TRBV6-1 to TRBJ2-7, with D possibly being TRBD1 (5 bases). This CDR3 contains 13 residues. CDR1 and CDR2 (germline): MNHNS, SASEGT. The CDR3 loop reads CASSDGQAYEQCF. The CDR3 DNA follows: TGTGCCAGCAGCGATGGACAAGCCTACGAGCAGTGCTTC.

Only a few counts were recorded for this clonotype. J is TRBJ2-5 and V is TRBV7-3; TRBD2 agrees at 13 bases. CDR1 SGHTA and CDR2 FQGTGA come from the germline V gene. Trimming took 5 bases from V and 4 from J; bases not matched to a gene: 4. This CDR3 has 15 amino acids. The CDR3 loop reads CASSAGTSGTETQYF. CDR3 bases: TGTGCCAGCAGCGCGGGGACTAGCGGGACAGAGACCCAGTACTTC.

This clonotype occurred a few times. CDR3 DNA: TGTGCCAGCAGCTTAAGCAGGGGCAATGAGCAGTTCTTC. Its protein is CASSLSRGNEQFF. V gene TRBV7-3 combines with J gene TRBJ2-1, with D perhaps TRBD1 (6 bases). The CDR3 loop spans 13 amino acids. Germline V gene lookup returns CDR1 SGHTA and CDR2 FQGTGA. Trimming stripped 1 base from V and 6 bases from J, with 7 bases between.

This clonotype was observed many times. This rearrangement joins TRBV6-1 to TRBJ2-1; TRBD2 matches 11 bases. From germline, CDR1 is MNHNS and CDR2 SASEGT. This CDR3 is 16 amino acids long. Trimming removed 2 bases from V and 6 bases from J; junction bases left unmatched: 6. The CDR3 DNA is TGTGCCAGCAGTGAAATAGCGGGAGGGCCGGTCAATGAGCAGTTCTTC. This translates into CASSEIAGGPVNEQFF.

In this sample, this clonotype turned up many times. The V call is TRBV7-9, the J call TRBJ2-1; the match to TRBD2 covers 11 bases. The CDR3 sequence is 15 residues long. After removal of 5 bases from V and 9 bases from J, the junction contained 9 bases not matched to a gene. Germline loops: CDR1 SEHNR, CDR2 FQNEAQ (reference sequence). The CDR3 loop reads CASSNSGRATGEQFF. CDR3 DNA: TGTGCCAGCAGCAATAGCGGGAGGGCCACAGGTGAGCAGTTCTTC.

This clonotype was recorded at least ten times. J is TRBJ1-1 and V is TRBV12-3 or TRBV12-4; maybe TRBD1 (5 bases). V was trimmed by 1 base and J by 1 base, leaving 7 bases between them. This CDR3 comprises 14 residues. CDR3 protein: CASSLEGKNTEAFF. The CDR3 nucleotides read TGTGCCAGCAGTTTAGAGGGGAAGAACACTGAAGCTTTCTTT.

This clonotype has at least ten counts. The CDR3 loop is CASSSPGFGLSMNTEAFF. DNA for the CDR3: TGTGCCAGCAGCTCCCCCGGGTTCGGGCTATCCATGAACACTGAAGCTTTCTTT. The chain recombines TRBV7-3 with TRBJ1-1, with D unclear. Germline-derived CDR1 and CDR2 are SGHTA and FQGTGA. V lost 4 bases and J 0 bases, leaving 21 bases between the germline ends. The CDR3 totals 18 residues.

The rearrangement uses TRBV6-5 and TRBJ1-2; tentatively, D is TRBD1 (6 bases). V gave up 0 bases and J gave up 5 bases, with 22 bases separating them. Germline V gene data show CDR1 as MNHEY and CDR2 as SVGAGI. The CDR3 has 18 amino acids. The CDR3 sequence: CASSYSKGEMDSPYGYTF. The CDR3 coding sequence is TGTGCCAGCAGTTACTCGAAAGGAGAGATGGACAGCCCATATGGCTACACCTTC.

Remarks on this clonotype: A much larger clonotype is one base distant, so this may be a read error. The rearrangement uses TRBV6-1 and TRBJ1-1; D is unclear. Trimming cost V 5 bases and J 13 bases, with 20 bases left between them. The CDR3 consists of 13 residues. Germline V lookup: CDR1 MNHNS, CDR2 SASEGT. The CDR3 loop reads CASSSSERLKLFF. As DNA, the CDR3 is TGTGCCAGCAGTAGCTCAGAGCGCCTGAAGCTTTTCTTT.

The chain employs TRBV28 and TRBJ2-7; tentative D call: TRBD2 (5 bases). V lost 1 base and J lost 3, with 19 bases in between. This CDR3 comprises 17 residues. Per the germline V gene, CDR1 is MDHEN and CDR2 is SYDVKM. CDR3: CASSLYNRGDGGYEQYF. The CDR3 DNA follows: TGTGCCAGCAGTTTATACAACCGGGGTGACGGAGGCTACGAGCAGTACTTC.

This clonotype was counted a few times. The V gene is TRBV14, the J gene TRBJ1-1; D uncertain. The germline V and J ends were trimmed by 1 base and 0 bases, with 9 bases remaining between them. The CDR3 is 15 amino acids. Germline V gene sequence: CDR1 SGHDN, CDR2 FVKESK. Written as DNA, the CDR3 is TGTGCCAGCAGCCAAGTTAAGGGCCTGAACACTGAAGCTTTCTTT. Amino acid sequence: CASSQVKGLNTEAFF. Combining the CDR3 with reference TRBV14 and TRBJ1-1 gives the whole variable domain EAGVTQFPSHSVIEKGQTVTLRCDPISGHDNLYWYRRVMGKEIKFLLHFVKESKQDESGMPNNRFLAERTGGTYSTLKVQPAELEDSGVYFCASSQVKGLNTEAFFGQGTRLTVV.

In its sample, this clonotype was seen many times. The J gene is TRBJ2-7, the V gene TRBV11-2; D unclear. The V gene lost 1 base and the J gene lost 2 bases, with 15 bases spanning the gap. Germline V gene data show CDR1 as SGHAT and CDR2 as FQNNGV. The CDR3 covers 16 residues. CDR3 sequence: CASSLARTTVTYEQYF. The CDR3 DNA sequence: TGTGCCAGCAGCTTAGCCCGAACAACAGTCACCTACGAGCAGTACTTC.

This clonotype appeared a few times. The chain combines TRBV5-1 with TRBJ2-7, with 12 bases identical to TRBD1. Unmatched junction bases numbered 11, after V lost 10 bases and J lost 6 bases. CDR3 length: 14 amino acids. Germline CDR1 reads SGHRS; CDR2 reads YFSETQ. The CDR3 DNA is TGCGCCGCCTCCCCGGGGACAGGGGGCGGCGAGCAGTACTTC. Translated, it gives CAASPGTGGGEQYF.

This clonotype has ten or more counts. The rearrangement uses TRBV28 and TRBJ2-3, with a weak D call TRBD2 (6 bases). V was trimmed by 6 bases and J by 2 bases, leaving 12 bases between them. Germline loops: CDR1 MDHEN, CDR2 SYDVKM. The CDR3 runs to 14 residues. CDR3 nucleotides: TGTGCCAGCAGACCTGCGGGGTCCACAGATACGCAGTATTTT. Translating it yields CASRPAGSTDTQYF. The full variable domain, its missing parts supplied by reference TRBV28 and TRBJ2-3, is DVKVTQSSRYLVKRTGEKVFLECVQDMDHENMFWYRQDPGLGLRLIYFSYDVKMKEKGDIPEGYSVSREKKERFSLILESASTNQTSMYLCASRPAGSTDTQYFGPGTRLTVL.

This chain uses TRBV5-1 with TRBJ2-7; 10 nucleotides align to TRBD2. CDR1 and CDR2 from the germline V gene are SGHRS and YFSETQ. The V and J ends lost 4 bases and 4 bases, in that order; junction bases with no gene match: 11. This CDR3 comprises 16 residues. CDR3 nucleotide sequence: TGCGCCAGCAGCGCATCGGTCCTAGCGGGAGAGTACGAGCAGTACTTC. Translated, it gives CASSASVLAGEYEQYF.

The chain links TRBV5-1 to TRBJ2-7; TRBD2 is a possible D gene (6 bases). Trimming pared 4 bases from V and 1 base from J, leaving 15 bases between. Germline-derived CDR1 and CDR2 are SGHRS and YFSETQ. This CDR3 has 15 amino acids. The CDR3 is CASSTEGRLSYEQYF. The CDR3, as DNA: TGCGCCAGCAGCACCGAAGGGAGGCTTTCCTACGAGCAGTACTTC.

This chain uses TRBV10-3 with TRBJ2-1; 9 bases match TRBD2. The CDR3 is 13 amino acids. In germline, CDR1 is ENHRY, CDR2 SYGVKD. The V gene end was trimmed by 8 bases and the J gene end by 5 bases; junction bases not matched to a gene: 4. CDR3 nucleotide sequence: TGTGCCATCGGGTCTAGCGGGAACAATGAGCAGTTCTTC. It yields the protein CAIGSSGNNEQFF.

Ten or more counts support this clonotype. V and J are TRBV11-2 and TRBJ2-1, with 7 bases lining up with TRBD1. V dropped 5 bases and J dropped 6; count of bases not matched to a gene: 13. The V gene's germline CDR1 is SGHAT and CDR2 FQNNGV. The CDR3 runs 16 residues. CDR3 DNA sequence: TGTGCCAGCAGCGATGACGAAGGGGGCTCTGGCAATGAGCAGTTCTTC. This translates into CASSDDEGGSGNEQFF.

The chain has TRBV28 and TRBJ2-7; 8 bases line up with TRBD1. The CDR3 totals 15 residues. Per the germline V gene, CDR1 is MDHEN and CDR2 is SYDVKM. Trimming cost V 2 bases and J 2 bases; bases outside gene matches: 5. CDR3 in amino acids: CASSLGTGITYEQYF. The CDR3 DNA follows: TGTGCCAGCAGTTTAGGGACAGGAATAACCTACGAGCAGTACTTC.